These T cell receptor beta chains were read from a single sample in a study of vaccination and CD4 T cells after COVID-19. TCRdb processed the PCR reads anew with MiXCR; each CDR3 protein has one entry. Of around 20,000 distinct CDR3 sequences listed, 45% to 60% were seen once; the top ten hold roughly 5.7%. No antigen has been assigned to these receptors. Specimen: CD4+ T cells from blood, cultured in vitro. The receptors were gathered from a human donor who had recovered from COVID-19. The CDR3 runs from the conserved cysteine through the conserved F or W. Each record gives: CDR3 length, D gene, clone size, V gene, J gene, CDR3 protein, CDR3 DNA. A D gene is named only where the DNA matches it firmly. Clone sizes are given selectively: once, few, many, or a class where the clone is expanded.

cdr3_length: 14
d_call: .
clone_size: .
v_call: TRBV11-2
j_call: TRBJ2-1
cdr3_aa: CASSSMRTYNEQFF
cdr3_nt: TGTGCCAGCAGCTCCATGCGGACCTACAATGAGCAGTTCTTC

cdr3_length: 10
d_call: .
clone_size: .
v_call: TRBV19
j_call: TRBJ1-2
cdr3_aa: CASRGLGYTF
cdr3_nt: TGTGCCAGTAGAGGTCTAGGCTACACCTTC

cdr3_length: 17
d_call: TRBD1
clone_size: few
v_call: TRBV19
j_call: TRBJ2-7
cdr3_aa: CASSIVPGQGHHYEQYF
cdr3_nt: TGTGCCAGTAGTATCGTGCCGGGACAGGGTCACCACTACGAGCAGTACTTC

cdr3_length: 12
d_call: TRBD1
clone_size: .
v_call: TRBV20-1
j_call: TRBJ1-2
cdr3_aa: CSARGQVEGYTF
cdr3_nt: TGCAGTGCTAGGGGACAGGTTGAGGGCTACACCTTC

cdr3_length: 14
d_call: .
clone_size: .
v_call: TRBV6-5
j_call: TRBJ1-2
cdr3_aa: CASSYRLLAEGYTF
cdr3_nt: TGTGCCAGCAGTTACAGGCTCCTGGCGGAGGGCTACACCTTC

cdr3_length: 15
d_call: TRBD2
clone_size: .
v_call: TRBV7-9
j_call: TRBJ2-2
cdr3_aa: CASSLVGRAAGELFF
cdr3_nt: TGTGCCAGCAGCTTAGTCGGGAGGGCCGCCGGGGAGCTGTTTTTT

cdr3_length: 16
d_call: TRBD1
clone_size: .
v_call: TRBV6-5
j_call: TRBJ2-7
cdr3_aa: CASSYQGQGGRYEQYF
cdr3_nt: TGTGCCAGCAGTTACCAGGGACAGGGGGGAAGGTACGAGCAGTACTTC

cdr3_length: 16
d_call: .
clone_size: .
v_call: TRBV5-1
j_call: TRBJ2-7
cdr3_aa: CASSLASRTIDHEQYF
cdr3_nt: TGCGCCAGCAGCTTAGCTAGTCGGACTATTGACCACGAGCAGTACTTC

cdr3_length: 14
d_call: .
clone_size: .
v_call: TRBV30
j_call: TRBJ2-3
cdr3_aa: CAWSVGTGIGTQYF
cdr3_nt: TGTGCCTGGAGTGTAGGCACAGGGATAGGTACGCAGTATTTT

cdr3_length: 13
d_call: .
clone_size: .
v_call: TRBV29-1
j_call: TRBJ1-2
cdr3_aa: CSVIQGANYGYTF
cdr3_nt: TGCAGCGTTATTCAGGGTGCAAACTATGGCTACACCTTC

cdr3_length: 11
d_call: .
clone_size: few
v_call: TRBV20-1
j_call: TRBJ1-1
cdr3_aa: CSARMNTEAFF
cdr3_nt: TGCAGTGCGCGAATGAACACTGAAGCTTTCTTT

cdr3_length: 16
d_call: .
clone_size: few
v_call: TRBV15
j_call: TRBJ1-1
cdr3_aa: CATSRDRRSLNTEAFF
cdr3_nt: TGTGCCACCAGCAGAGATCGCCGCAGCCTAAACACTGAAGCTTTCTTT

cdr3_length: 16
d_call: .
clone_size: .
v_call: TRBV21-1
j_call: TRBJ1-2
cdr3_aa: CASSKCGRGSVYGYTF
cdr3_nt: TGTGCCAGCAGCAAATGCGGCAGGGGGTCAGTCTATGGCTACACCTTC

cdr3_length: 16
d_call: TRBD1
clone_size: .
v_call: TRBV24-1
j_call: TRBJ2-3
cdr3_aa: CATSDYRDRGGDTQYF
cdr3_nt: TGTGCCACCAGTGATTACCGGGACAGGGGTGGAGATACGCAGTATTTT

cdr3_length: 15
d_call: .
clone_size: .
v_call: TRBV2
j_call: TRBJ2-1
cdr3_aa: CASSEGAVGLGEQFF
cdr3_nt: TGTGCCAGCAGTGAAGGGGCGGTAGGGCTCGGTGAGCAGTTCTTC

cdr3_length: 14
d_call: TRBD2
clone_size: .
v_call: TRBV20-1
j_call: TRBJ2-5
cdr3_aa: CSLLLAGGQETQYF
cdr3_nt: TGCAGCCTTTTGCTAGCGGGGGGTCAGGAGACCCAGTACTTC

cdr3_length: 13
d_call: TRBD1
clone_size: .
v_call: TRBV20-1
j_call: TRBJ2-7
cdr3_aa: CSATGDSSYEQYF
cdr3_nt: TGCAGTGCCACCGGGGACAGCTCCTACGAGCAGTACTTC

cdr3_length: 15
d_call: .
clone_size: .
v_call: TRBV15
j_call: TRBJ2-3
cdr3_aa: CATSRVAGLTDTQYF
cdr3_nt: TGTGCCACCAGCAGAGTGGCGGGACTCACAGATACGCAGTATTTT

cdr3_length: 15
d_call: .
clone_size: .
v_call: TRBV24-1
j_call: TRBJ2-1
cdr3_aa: CATGSVKHTHNEQFF
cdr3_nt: TGTGCCACCGGATCCGTGAAACACACACACAATGAGCAGTTCTTC

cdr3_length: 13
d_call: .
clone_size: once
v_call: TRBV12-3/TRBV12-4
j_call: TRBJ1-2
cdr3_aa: CASSSGLGYGYTF
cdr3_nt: TGTGCCAGCTCGTCGGGGCTGGGCTATGGCTACACCTTC

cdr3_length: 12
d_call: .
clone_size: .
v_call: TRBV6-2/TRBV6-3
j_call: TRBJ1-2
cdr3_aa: CASSQGFYGYTF
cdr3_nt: TGTGCCAGCAGTCAAGGATTCTATGGCTACACCTTC

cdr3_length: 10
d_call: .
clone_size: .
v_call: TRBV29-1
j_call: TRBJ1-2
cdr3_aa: CSAGTEGYTF
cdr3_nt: TGCAGCGCTGGGACGGAAGGCTACACCTTC

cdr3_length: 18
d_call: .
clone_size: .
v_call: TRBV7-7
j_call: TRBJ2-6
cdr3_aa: CASSPTTAVFSGANVLTF
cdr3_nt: TGTGCTAGCAGCCCTACGACGGCCGTGTTCTCTGGGGCCAACGTCCTGACTTTC

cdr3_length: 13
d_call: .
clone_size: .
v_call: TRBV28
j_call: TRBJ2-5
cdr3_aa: CASSLDYGETQYF
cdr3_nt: TGTGCCAGCAGTTTAGACTACGGAGAGACCCAGTACTTC

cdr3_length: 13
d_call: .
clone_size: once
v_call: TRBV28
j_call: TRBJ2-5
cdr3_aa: CASSFGVEETQYF
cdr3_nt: TGTGCCAGCAGTTTCGGGGTCGAAGAGACCCAGTACTTC

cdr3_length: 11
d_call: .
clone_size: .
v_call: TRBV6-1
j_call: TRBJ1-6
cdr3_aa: CASSREGTLHF
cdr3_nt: TGTGCCAGCAGCCGTGAAGGCACCCTCCACTTT

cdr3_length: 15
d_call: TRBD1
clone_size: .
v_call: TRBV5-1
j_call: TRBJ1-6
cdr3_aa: CASSLRDRNNSPLHF
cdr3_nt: TGCGCCAGCAGCTTGAGGGACAGGAACAATTCACCCCTCCACTTT

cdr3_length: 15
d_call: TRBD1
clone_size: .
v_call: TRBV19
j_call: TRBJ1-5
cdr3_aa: CASRETGVSNQPQHF
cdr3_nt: TGTGCCAGTAGGGAGACAGGGGTTAGCAATCAGCCCCAGCATTTT

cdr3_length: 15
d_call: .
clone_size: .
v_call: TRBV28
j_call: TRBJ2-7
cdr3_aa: CASNLDSSDPYEQYF
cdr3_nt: TGTGCCAGCAACTTAGACAGTTCAGACCCCTACGAGCAGTACTTC

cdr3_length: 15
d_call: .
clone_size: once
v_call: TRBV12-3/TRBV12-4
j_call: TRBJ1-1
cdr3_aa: CASSFVQGLNTEAFF
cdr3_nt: TGTGCCAGCAGTTTTGTCCAGGGACTCAACACTGAAGCTTTCTTT

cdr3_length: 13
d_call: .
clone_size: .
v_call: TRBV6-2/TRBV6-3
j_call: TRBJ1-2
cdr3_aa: CASSSPNSDGYTF
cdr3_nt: TGTGCCAGCAGCTCGCCTAATTCGGATGGCTACACCTTC

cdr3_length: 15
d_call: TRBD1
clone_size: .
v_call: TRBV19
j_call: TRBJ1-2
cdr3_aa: CASSVQGAANYGYTF
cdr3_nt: TGTGCCAGTAGTGTACAGGGGGCGGCTAACTATGGCTACACCTTC

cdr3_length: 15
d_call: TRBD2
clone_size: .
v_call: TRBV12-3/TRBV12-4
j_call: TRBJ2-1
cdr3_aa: CASSLSVAGAGEQFF
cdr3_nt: TGTGCCAGCAGTCTATCCGTTGCGGGAGCGGGTGAGCAGTTCTTC

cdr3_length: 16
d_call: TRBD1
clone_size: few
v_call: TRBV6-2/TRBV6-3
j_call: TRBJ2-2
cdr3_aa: CASSITGGGGTGELFF
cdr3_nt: TGTGCCAGCAGCATTACAGGGGGCGGCGGCACCGGGGAGCTGTTTTTT

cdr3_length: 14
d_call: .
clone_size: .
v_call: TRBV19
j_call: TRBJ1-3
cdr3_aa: CATGSLGSGNTIYF
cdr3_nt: TGTGCCACCGGATCCTTAGGATCTGGAAACACCATATATTTT

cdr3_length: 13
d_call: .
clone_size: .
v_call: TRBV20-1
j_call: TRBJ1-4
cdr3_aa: CSALKPTNEKLFF
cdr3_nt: TGCAGTGCTCTCAAACCAACTAATGAAAAACTGTTTTTT

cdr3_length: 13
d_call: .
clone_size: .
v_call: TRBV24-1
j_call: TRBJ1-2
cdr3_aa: CATSDLVGNGYTF
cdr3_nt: TGTGCCACCAGTGATTTGGTGGGGAATGGCTACACCTTC

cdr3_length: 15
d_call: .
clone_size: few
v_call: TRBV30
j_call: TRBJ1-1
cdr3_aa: CAWSATGPTWTEAFF
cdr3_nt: TGTGCCTGGAGTGCCACCGGGCCCACGTGGACTGAAGCTTTCTTT

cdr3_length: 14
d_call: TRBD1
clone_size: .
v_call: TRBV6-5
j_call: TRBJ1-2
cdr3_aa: CASSSDRTGGFHTF
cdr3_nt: TGTGCCAGCAGTTCCGATAGGACAGGGGGCTTTCACACCTTC

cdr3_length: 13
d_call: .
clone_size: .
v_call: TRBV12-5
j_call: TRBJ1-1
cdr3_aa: CASGVQGRTEAFF
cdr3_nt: TGTGCTAGTGGAGTACAGGGAAGGACTGAAGCTTTCTTT

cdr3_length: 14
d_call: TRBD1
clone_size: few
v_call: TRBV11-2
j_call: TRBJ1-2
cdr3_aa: CASSLPRGLDGYTF
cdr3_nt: TGTGCCAGCAGCTTACCCAGGGGGCTAGATGGCTACACCTTC

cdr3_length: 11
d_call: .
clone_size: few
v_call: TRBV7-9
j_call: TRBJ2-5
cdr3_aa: CASSRQETQYF
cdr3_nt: TGTGCCAGCAGTAGACAAGAGACCCAGTACTTC

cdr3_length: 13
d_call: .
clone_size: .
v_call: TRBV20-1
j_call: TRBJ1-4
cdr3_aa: CSARDQGDEKLFF
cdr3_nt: TGCAGTGCTAGAGATCAGGGAGATGAAAAACTGTTTTTT

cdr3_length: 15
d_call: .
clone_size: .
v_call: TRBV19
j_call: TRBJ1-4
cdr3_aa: CASSIRQSTNEKLFF
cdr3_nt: TGTGCCAGTAGTATTAGGCAGTCAACTAATGAAAAACTGTTTTTT

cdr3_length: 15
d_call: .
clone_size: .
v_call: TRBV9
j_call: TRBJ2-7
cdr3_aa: CASSPRGGDYYEQYF
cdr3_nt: TGTGCCAGCAGCCCCCGGGGCGGCGATTACTACGAGCAGTACTTC

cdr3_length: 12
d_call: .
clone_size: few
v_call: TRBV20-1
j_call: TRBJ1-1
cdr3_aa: CSAAPYGARAFF
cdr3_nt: TGCAGTGCCGCCCCCTACGGGGCGCGTGCTTTCTTT